This T cell receptor beta chain was captured by sequencing in a study of blood T cell repertoires in COVID-19. With 0 bases removed from V and 4 bases from J, the gap between germline ends came to 9 bases. This CDR3 has 13 residues. Germline V gene lookup returns CDR1 GTSNPN and CDR2 SVGIG (reference sequence). TCRdb's table, derived via immunoSEQ multiplex PCR, lists solely in-frame clones and lacks some. The data hold about 330,000 clones, with 87% observed a single time. The chain couples TRBV30 to TRBJ1-1; D unresolved. The TCR sequence derives from a woman aged 25 to 45 who had recovered from COVID-19. Sequencing used PBMCs or T cells enriched from blood (not recorded which). The CDR3 DNA follows: TGTGCCTGGAGTGTAACCGAGGGCACTGAAGCTTTCTTT. As protein: CAWSVTEGTEAFF.